One sample yielded the 16 T cell receptor beta chains listed below, sequenced in a study of OX40 agonist ivuxolimab in advanced cancers. Using immunoSEQ multiplex PCR, the repertoire was profiled, and TCRdb retains in-frame clones only, with some absent. The data show about 92,000 clones, with approximately 80% seen just once and roughly 5.2% held by the top ten. Sequencing used CD4+ or CD8+ T cells sorted from blood, obtained in a trial of the OX40 agonist ivuxolimab. All receptors come from an adult with an advanced solid tumor such as melanoma, head and neck, liver or kidney cancer.

A few counts support this clone. The chain uses TRBV5-6 and TRBJ1-2; D is possibly TRBD1 (6 bases). The germline gives CDR1 SGHDT, CDR2 YYEEEE. The CDR3 spans 15 residues. V lost 5 bases and J lost 6, with 20 bases in between. The CDR3 DNA sequence: TGTGCCAGCAGACCTTACTACAGGGTATTAGATGGCTACACCTTC. Its protein product is CASRPYYRVLDGYTF.

The chain uses TRBV9 and TRBJ1-2; TRBD1 is a possible D gene (6 bases). V lost 0 bases to trimming and J lost 5 bases, with 17 bases between them. This CDR3 region has 16 residues. CDR1 is SGDLS and CDR2 is YYNGEE in the germline V gene. The CDR3 is CASSVDVRGASYGYTF. The DNA of the CDR3 is TGTGCCAGCAGCGTAGACGTTCGGGGGGCGAGTTATGGCTACACCTTC.

The chain is built from TRBV29-1 and TRBJ2-7; the match to TRBD2 covers 12 bases. Trimming cost V 7 bases and J 6 bases; bases outside gene matches: 7. This CDR3 region has 13 residues. The germline V gene encodes CDR1 SQVTM and CDR2 ANQGSEA. The CDR3 protein is CSGRGLAGSEQYF. The CDR3 nucleotides read TGCAGCGGTCGCGGACTAGCGGGAAGCGAGCAGTACTTC.

This clone came up once. The chain couples TRBV4-3 to TRBJ2-1, with a weak D call TRBD1 (5 bases). This CDR3 spans 15 amino acids. V was trimmed by 4 bases and J by 0 bases, leaving 10 bases between them. The germline V gene has CDR1 LGHNA and CDR2 YSLEER. This chain's CDR3 is CASSPYRSSYNEQFF. In DNA, the CDR3 is TGCGCCAGCAGCCCGTACAGGAGCTCCTACAATGAGCAGTTCTTC.

This chain links TRBV6-6 with TRBJ2-7; D is unclear. V dropped 0 bases and J dropped 4 bases, with 10 bases sitting between them. There are 14 residues in the CDR3. Germline-derived CDR1 and CDR2 are MNHNY and SVGAGI (reference sequence). In DNA, the CDR3 is TGTGCCAGCAGTTACTCGATGACTCAATACGAGCAGTACTTC. Translation: CASSYSMTQYEQYF.

The chain uses TRBV5-4 and TRBJ1-6; D gene ambiguous. The length of the CDR3 is 15 residues. Per the germline V gene, CDR1 is SGHNT and CDR2 is YYREEE (reference sequence). Trimming took 5 bases from V and 8 from J, leaving 17 bases between them. The CDR3 bases are TGTGCCAGCAGGGAACTAGGGAGAAGAGATTCACCCCTCCACTTT. It codes for CASRELGRRDSPLHF. Drawing the rest from reference TRBV5-4 and TRBJ1-6, the complete variable domain is ETGVTQSPTHLIKTRGQQVTLRCSSQSGHNTVSWYQQALGQGPQFIFQYYREEENGRGNFPPRFSGLQFPNYSSELNVNALELDDSALYLCASRELGRRDSPLHFGNGTRLTVT.

The rearrangement joins TRBV27 to TRBJ1-1; weak D call: TRBD1 (6 bases). Trimming left V 9 bases short and J 11 bases short, with 22 bases between. CDR3 length: 13 residues. Germline CDR1 reads MNHEY; CDR2 reads SMNVEV (reference sequence). DNA for the CDR3: TGTGCCAGTACTCCTACCGCGGGGGGGCACGCTTTCTTT. This sequence encodes CASTPTAGGHAFF.

The chain uses TRBV4-1 and TRBJ2-2; 12 bases map to TRBD1. The CDR3 sequence is 18 residues long. J lost 3 bases, V lost 4 bases, and 9 bases had no gene match. The germline CDR1 and CDR2 sequences are MGHRA and YSYEKL. The chain's CDR3 is CASSPLGTGGPDTGELFF. The CDR3 DNA follows: TGCGCCAGCAGCCCTTTAGGGACAGGGGGCCCGGACACCGGGGAGCTGTTTTTT.

The chain is built from TRBV7-9 and TRBJ2-1; D remains ambiguous. The CDR3 length is 15 residues. V dropped 0 bases and J dropped 2 bases, with 8 bases sitting between them. CDR1 is SEHNR and CDR2 is FQNEAQ in the germline V gene (reference sequence). The CDR3 spells CASSLAVTTYNEQFF. The DNA of the CDR3 is TGTGCCAGCAGCTTAGCAGTCACCACCTACAATGAGCAGTTCTTC. The variable domain in full, completed from reference TRBV7-9 and TRBJ2-1, reads DTGVSQNPRHKITKRGQNVTFRCDPISEHNRLYWYRQTLGQGPEFLTYFQNEAQLEKSRLLSDRFSAERPKGSFSTLEIQRTEQGDSAMYLCASSLAVTTYNEQFFGPGTRLTVL.

The chain is built from TRBV7-9 and TRBJ2-3; TRBD1 matches 9 bases. Looked up from germline, CDR1 is SEHNR and CDR2 is FQNEAQ (reference sequence). This CDR3 comprises 16 residues. The trim removed 5 bases at V and 0 bases at J, leaving 6 bases unmatched. Written as DNA, the CDR3 is TGTGCCAGCAGCCACCCGGGACAGGGAAGCACAGATACGCAGTATTTT. Residues: CASSHPGQGSTDTQYF.

The rearrangement joins TRBV6-1 to TRBJ1-5; the match to TRBD1 covers 8 bases. Germline CDR1 MNHNS, CDR2 SASEGT. V trimming: 6 bases; J trimming: 0 bases; junction bases outside the gene matches: 4. The CDR3 covers 15 residues. DNA of the CDR3: TGTGCCAGCAGGGGAGACAGGGGTAGCAATCAGCCCCAGCATTTT. This sequence encodes CASRGDRGSNQPQHF.

V is TRBV5-6 and J is TRBJ2-1; D may be TRBD2 (5 bases). CDR1 and CDR2 (germline): SGHDT, YYEEEE. Trimming removed 1 base at V and 0 bases at J, with 17 bases between. This CDR3 contains 18 residues. DNA for the CDR3: TGTGCCAGCAGCTTGCGGACGAGCGGAGTCAGCTCCTACAATGAGCAGTTCTTC. It is translated as CASSLRTSGVSSYNEQFF.

The genes are TRBV5-1 and TRBJ1-3; 8 nucleotides agree with TRBD1. Germline CDR1 is SGHRS and CDR2 is YFSETQ. Trimming at V came to 0 bases and at J to 0 bases, leaving 5 bases not matched to a gene. The CDR3 covers 17 residues. The CDR3 DNA sequence: TGCGCCAGCAGCTTGGGAGGGACAGGAGGCTCTGGAAACACCATATATTTT. It specifies CASSLGGTGGSGNTIYF.

V gene TRBV11-2 combines with J gene TRBJ2-1, with 10 positions matching TRBD2. The V segment lost 1 base and the J segment 2 bases; nucleotides outside the gene matches: 2. CDR1 SGHAT and CDR2 FQNNGV come from the germline V gene. The CDR3 is made up of 16 amino acids. The CDR3 is CASSLASGSTYNEQFF. CDR3 bases: TGTGCCAGCAGCTTAGCTAGCGGGAGCACCTACAATGAGCAGTTCTTC.

The rearrangement joins TRBV19 to TRBJ1-1; 7 nucleotides agree with TRBD1. The J segment lost 2 bases and the V segment lost 8 bases, leaving 5 bases of the junction unmatched. Germline loops: CDR1 LNHDA, CDR2 SQIVND (reference sequence). The CDR3 is 13 amino acids. The DNA of the CDR3 is TGTGCCAGTGGGACAGATTTTAACACTGAAGCTTTCTTT. Amino acid sequence: CASGTDFNTEAFF.

This chain connects TRBV7-2 to TRBJ2-3, with 8 bases that match TRBD2. The CDR3 contains 15 residues. J gave up 1 base and V 2 bases, and 2 bases lay outside the gene matches. The V gene's germline CDR1 is SGHTA and CDR2 FQGNSA. CDR3 DNA: TGTGCCAGCAGCTTAATACTAGCGGGCACAGATACGCAGTATTTT. Amino acid sequence: CASSLILAGTDTQYF.